This is a list of T cell receptor beta chains from one sample in a study of T-cell reconstitution after alpha-beta-depleted transplantation in children. TCRdb independently ran MiXCR on the PCR reads; one entry per CDR3 protein. The sample carries hundreds of thousands of distinct CDR3 sequences, approximately 8% recorded once. The sample here was PBMCs, mostly from graft donor cells, taken 180 days after TCRalphabeta/CD19-depleted stem cell transplant. All receptors come from a male patient aged 5 to 17 who had a stem cell transplant for acute lymphoblastic leukemia, so the T cells may come from the graft donor. CDR3s include the opening cysteine and the closing phenylalanine or tryptophan. D genes are given only for firm matches. Not all rows give a size; the values are once, few, many and, for expanded clones, a class.

d_gene,j_gene,abundance,v_gene,CDR3nt,CDR3aa
NA,TRBJ1-4,many,TRBV20-1,TGCAGTGCTAGAGATCGGCGGGTTAATGAAAAACTGTTTTTT,CSARDRRVNEKLFF
NA,TRBJ1-6,many,TRBV29-1,TGCAGCGCCTCGACAGGACCCAATTCACCCCTCCACTTT,CSASTGPNSPLHF
TRBD2,TRBJ2-1,many,TRBV10-3,TGTGCCATCAGTGAGTTTTTCCCTAGCGGGGGGTTCAGCTCCTACAATGAGCAGTTCTTC,CAISEFFPSGGFSSYNEQFF
NA,TRBJ2-7,many,TRBV7-6,TGTGCCAGCAGCTTAATGGGGCAGCCGAACTACGAGCAGTACTTC,CASSLMGQPNYEQYF
TRBD1,TRBJ1-1,NA,TRBV5-4,TGTGCCAGCAGCCCGAGGGACAGCATGAACACTGAAGCTTTCTTT,CASSPRDSMNTEAFF
TRBD2,TRBJ2-1,many,TRBV7-7,TGTGCTAGCAGCCCCGGGACTAGCGGGAGAGGGTACAATGAGCAGTTCTTC,CASSPGTSGRGYNEQFF
NA,TRBJ1-1,many,TRBV25-1,TGTGCCAGCATATCCGGGGGTAACACTGAAGCTTTCTTT,CASISGGNTEAFF
NA,TRBJ2-5,many,TRBV24-1,TGTGCCACCAGTGACCGGGGCATGGAGACCCAGTACTTC,CATSDRGMETQYF
NA,TRBJ2-1,many,TRBV7-9,TGTGCCAGCAGCTCCCCTCAGAGTCCCAGCTCCTACAATGAGCAGTTCTTC,CASSSPQSPSSYNEQFF
TRBD2,TRBJ2-5,many,TRBV6-5,TGTGCCAGCAGTTACCCCAGCGGGGGGTGGGAGACCCAGTACTTC,CASSYPSGGWETQYF
TRBD1,TRBJ1-3,many,TRBV7-9,TGTGCCAGCAGCTACGGACAGGGCTGGGGAAACACCATATATTTT,CASSYGQGWGNTIYF
TRBD2,TRBJ2-5,many,TRBV11-2,TGTGCCAGCAGCCTCGGGACTAGCGGGGGTTTACGAGAGACCCAGTACTTC,CASSLGTSGGLRETQYF
TRBD1,TRBJ2-7,many,TRBV7-2,TGTGCCAGCAGCTCTTCGACAGGGGGGAACGAGCAGTACTTC,CASSSSTGGNEQYF
NA,TRBJ1-2,many,TRBV5-1,TGCGCCAGCAGCTTGGAACAAGGCGGCTACACCTTC,CASSLEQGGYTF
TRBD1,TRBJ2-2,many,TRBV2,TGTGCCAGCAGTGGTTCACCGGGACAGGGGGCGGGCGGGGAGCTGTTTTTT,CASSGSPGQGAGGELFF
TRBD1,TRBJ2-7,few,TRBV18,TGTGCCAGCTCGCGGACCGACAGGGGAGGCTACGAGCAGTACTTC,CASSRTDRGGYEQYF
TRBD1,TRBJ1-2,many,TRBV7-9,TGTGCCAGCAGCCCTCGACAGGGGGCCTATGGCTACACCTTC,CASSPRQGAYGYTF
NA,TRBJ2-1,many,TRBV6-1,TGTGCCAGCCTAATTGGGTATGAGCAGTTCTTC,CASLIGYEQFF
TRBD1,TRBJ1-1,many,TRBV12-3/TRBV12-4,TGTGCCAGCAGTTTAGCGGGCAGGGGGCATACTGAAGCTTTCTTT,CASSLAGRGHTEAFF